Following are 30 T cell receptor beta chains from one sample sequenced in a study of Tregs in tolerant kidney transplant recipients. Libraries were prepared by immunoSEQ multiplex PCR; TCRdb keeps only in-frame clonotypes and omits some of them. The table has 90,000 to 130,000 clones, around 90% seen once. The specimen was CD4+ T cells from blood, collected before the transplant. The receptors originated from a human donor who received a combined kidney and bone marrow transplant.

The CDR3 DNA sequence: TGCGCCAGCAGCCACGGAGGTTACGGCGGGGAGCTGTTTTTT. This encodes CASSHGGYGGELFF. This chain joins TRBV5-1 and TRBJ2-2; maybe TRBD2 (5 bases). The CDR3 totals 14 residues. Per the germline V gene, CDR1 is SGHRS and CDR2 is YFSETQ. With 4 bases removed from V and 7 bases from J, the gap between germline ends came to 14 bases. The whole variable domain, filled in from reference TRBV5-1 and TRBJ2-2, reads KAGVTQTPRYLIKTRGQQVTLSCSPISGHRSVSWYQQTPGQGLQFLFEYFSETQRNKGNFPGRFSGRQFSNSRSEMNVSTLELGDSALYLCASSHGGYGGELFFGEGSRLTVL.

The rearrangement links TRBV7-2 to TRBJ1-1, with D perhaps TRBD1 (6 bases). The CDR3 consists of 14 residues. Germline values: CDR1 SGHTA, CDR2 FQGNSA. V lost 4 bases and J 7 bases, leaving 16 bases between the germline ends. The CDR3 spells CASSSIQGWDEAFF. The DNA of the CDR3 is TGTGCCAGCAGCTCGATACAGGGTTGGGATGAAGCTTTCTTT.

This clone was found many times. The rearrangement uses TRBV14 and TRBJ2-7; D is perhaps TRBD2 (5 bases). V dropped 2 bases and J dropped 6 bases, with 14 bases sitting between them. The CDR3 contains 14 residues. The germline V gene has CDR1 SGHDN and CDR2 FVKESK. CDR3 region: CASSQRPGVTEQYF. The CDR3 region has the DNA TGTGCCAGCAGCCAAAGACCCGGGGTTACCGAGCAGTACTTC.

Notes on this clone: The junction does not match germline at one end; this may be a read error. The genes are TRBV19 and TRBJ1-2; TRBD1 matches 9 bases. Germline CDR1 is LNHDA and CDR2 is SQIVND (reference sequence). The CDR3 is 14 amino acids. CDR3 coding DNA: TGTGCCAGTACTTGGGACAGGGTGAACTTTGGCTACACCTTC. Translated: CASTWDRVNFGYTF.

The V and J genes are TRBV10-3 and TRBJ1-2; D possibly corresponds to TRBD1 (5 bases). V lost 5 bases to trimming and J lost 1 base, with 11 bases between them. This CDR3 contains 14 residues. Germline CDR1 ENHRY, CDR2 SYGVKD. CDR3 bases: TGTGCCATCAGTCAGGGTGCGGATAACTATGGCTACACCTTC. Amino acid sequence: CAISQGADNYGYTF.

The J gene is TRBJ2-3, the V gene TRBV7-2; weak D call: TRBD2 (5 bases). Germline V CDR1 and CDR2: SGHTA, FQGNSA. This CDR3 is built from 16 residues. Between the trimmed V and J ends, which lost 6 bases and 0 bases, there was a span of 16 bases. The CDR3 spells CASRRGLPRSTDTQYF. The DNA of the CDR3 is TGTGCCAGCAGGCGCGGGCTCCCGCGAAGCACAGATACGCAGTATTTT.

The chain uses TRBV28 and TRBJ2-7; a weak D match, TRBD2 (7 bases). CDR1 MDHEN and CDR2 SYDVKM come from the germline V gene. CDR3 length: 14 amino acids. V lost 8 bases, J lost 5 bases, and 19 bases lay in between. CDR3 sequence: CASGGGAQGNEQYF. DNA of the CDR3: TGTGCCAGCGGTGGGGGGGCCCAAGGGAACGAGCAGTACTTC.

This sequence joins TRBV11-3 and TRBJ2-7, with D maybe TRBD2 (6 bases). This CDR3 has 15 residues. The ends were cut back, 0 bases at V and 3 bases at J, with 12 bases in the middle. Germline V lookup: CDR1 SGHNT, CDR2 YENEEA. The DNA for the CDR3 is TGTGCCAGCAGCTTAGACGGGAGAGGGGACTACGAGCAGTACTTC. Its translation is CASSLDGRGDYEQYF. The full variable domain, with the rest looked up from reference TRBV11-3 and TRBJ2-7, is EAGVVQSPRYKIIEKKQPVAFWCNPISGHNTLYWYLQNLGQGPELLIRYENEEAVDDSQLPKDRFSAERLKGVDSTLKIQPAELGDSAVYLCASSLDGRGDYEQYFGPGTRLTVT.

The DNA for the CDR3 is TGTGCCAGCAGCCTAACGGGTTCTGGGGCCAACGTCCTGACTTTC. The encoded protein is CASSLTGSGANVLTF. The chain employs TRBV11-2 and TRBJ2-6, with no clear D. V lost 5 bases and J lost 1, with 9 bases in between. This CDR3 is 15 amino acids long. Germline CDR1 reads SGHAT; CDR2 reads FQNNGV.

This clone was observed once. J is TRBJ2-7 and V is TRBV7-2, with TRBD1 identical over 8 bases. Germline CDR1 is SGHTA and CDR2 is FQGNSA. Trimming removed 8 bases from V and 6 bases from J; junction bases left unmatched: 12. The length of the CDR3 is 14 residues. CDR3 in DNA: TGTGCCAGCCGCAGACAGGGGCTCGAGGTCGAGCAGTACTTC. Translation gives CASRRQGLEVEQYF.

This sequence joins TRBV7-2 and TRBJ2-7; D gene uncertain. Germline CDR1 and CDR2: SGHTA and FQGNSA. V lost 5 bases, J lost 5 bases, and 13 bases lay in between. The CDR3 has 13 amino acids. CDR3 region: CASSPDGSNEQYF. The CDR3 nucleotides read TGTGCCAGCAGCCCAGACGGGTCCAACGAGCAGTACTTC.

V gene TRBV5-1 combines with J gene TRBJ1-4; 7 bases line up with TRBD1. Germline trimming cut 0 bases from V and 4 bases from J; bases unmatched to any gene: 6. There are 16 residues in the CDR3. Per the germline V gene, CDR1 is SGHRS and CDR2 is YFSETQ. CDR3: CASSLGTGAFNEKLFF. CDR3 coding DNA: TGCGCCAGCAGCTTGGGAACAGGGGCCTTTAATGAAAAACTGTTTTTT.

The sample holds one count of this clone. This chain links TRBV2 with TRBJ2-1; D gene unclear. V lost 7 bases and J 6 bases, leaving 16 bases between the germline ends. The CDR3 is made up of 14 amino acids. Germline V lookup: CDR1 SNHLY, CDR2 FYNNEI. Here the CDR3 reads CASTVIRVGNEQFF. CDR3 nucleotides: TGTGCCAGCACTGTGATACGCGTCGGCAATGAGCAGTTCTTC.

This chain joins TRBV7-2 and TRBJ1-5; D is uncertain. The CDR3 loop spans 14 amino acids. Per the germline V gene, CDR1 is SGHTA and CDR2 is FQGNSA. Trimming left V 5 bases short and J 2 bases short, with 10 bases between. The CDR3 DNA reads TGTGCCAGCAGCCGGGGTTTCGGCAATCAGCCCCAGCATTTT. This sequence encodes CASSRGFGNQPQHF.

V usage is TRBV27 and J usage is TRBJ2-5; a weak D match, TRBD2 (5 bases). This CDR3 comprises 13 residues. Germline V gives CDR1 MNHEY, CDR2 SMNVEV (reference sequence). The V end lost 6 bases, the J end lost 5 bases, and 13 bases lay between the germline ends. The CDR3 DNA reads TGTGCCAGCAGCCGGCGGTGGGAGGAGACCCAGTACTTC. Protein product: CASSRRWEETQYF.

CDR3 region: CASSSGTPNTEAFF. Here the CDR3 DNA reads TGTGCCAGCAGCTCCGGGACACCGAACACTGAAGCTTTCTTT. The chain uses TRBV7-2 and TRBJ1-1; possibly TRBD1 for D (6 bases). Trimming took off 4 bases at V and 1 base at J, with 10 bases between the two ends. The CDR3 spans 14 residues. The germline V gene has CDR1 SGHTA and CDR2 FQGNSA. Full variable domain (outside the CDR3, taken from reference TRBV7-2 and TRBJ1-1): GAGVSQSPSNKVTEKGKDVELRCDPISGHTALYWYRQSLGQGLEFLIYFQGNSAPDKSGLPSDRFSAERTGGSVSTLTIQRTQQEDSAVYLCASSSGTPNTEAFFGQGTRLTVV.

This chain uses TRBV20-1 with TRBJ2-7; a weak D match, TRBD1 (5 bases). Germline V lookup: CDR1 DFQATT, CDR2 SNEGSKA (reference sequence). Trimming stripped 3 bases from V and 6 bases from J, with 9 bases between. The CDR3 contains 11 residues. DNA of the CDR3: TGCAGTGCTAGGGTAGGGGCCGAGCAGTACTTC. Translated: CSARVGAEQYF.

This CDR3 reads CASSLATYDSPNTEAFF. The DNA of the CDR3 is TGCGCCAGCAGCCTGGCAACCTATGACTCCCCAAACACTGAAGCTTTCTTT. The genes are TRBV4-1 and TRBJ1-1, with D unresolved. This CDR3 contains 17 residues. V lost 4 bases, J lost 2 bases, and 20 bases lay in between. Looked up from germline, CDR1 is MGHRA and CDR2 is YSYEKL.

The chain combines TRBV27 with TRBJ2-7; 8 bases are shared with TRBD1. CDR1 is MNHEY and CDR2 is SMNVEV in the germline V gene (reference sequence). The CDR3 contains 13 residues. J lost 4 bases, V lost 6 bases, and 5 bases had no gene match. CDR3 sequence (DNA): TGTGCCAGCAGGCCCGACAGGGGATACGAGCAGTACTTC. Its translation is CASRPDRGYEQYF.

The chain recombines TRBV7-9 with TRBJ1-3; TRBD1 is a possible D gene (5 bases). Trimming left V 1 base short and J 0 bases short, with 10 bases between. The CDR3 is made up of 16 amino acids. CDR1 and CDR2 (germline): SEHNR, FQNEAQ (reference sequence). CDR3 sequence (DNA): TGTGCCAGCAGCTTAGATGGAACAGGCTCTGGAAACACCATATATTTT. Its protein is CASSLDGTGSGNTIYF. Supplemented by reference TRBV7-9 and TRBJ1-3, the full variable domain reads DTGVSQNPRHKITKRGQNVTFRCDPISEHNRLYWYRQTLGQGPEFLTYFQNEAQLEKSRLLSDRFSAERPKGSFSTLEIQRTEQGDSAMYLCASSLDGTGSGNTIYFGEGSWLTVV.

The chain employs TRBV15 and TRBJ2-1; 7 bases are shared with TRBD1. The V and J ends lost 3 bases and 9 bases, in that order; junction bases with no gene match: 8. Per the germline V gene, CDR1 is LNHNV and CDR2 is YYDKDF (reference sequence). The CDR3 is 14 amino acids. The DNA for the CDR3 is TGTGCCACCAGCAGGCAGACAGGGTTGGGTGAGCAGTTCTTC. It yields the protein CATSRQTGLGEQFF.

The CDR3 DNA reads TGTGCCAGTAGTATAGTAGGGGGCGCGGGTCAGCCCCAGCATTTT. Translated, it gives CASSIVGGAGQPQHF. The chain couples TRBV19 to TRBJ1-5, with 7 bases lining up with TRBD1. Germline trimming cut 1 base from V and 6 bases from J; bases unmatched to any gene: 6. Germline V lookup: CDR1 LNHDA, CDR2 SQIVND (reference sequence). This CDR3 comprises 15 residues.

The chain employs TRBV5-1 and TRBJ2-3; D possibly corresponds to TRBD1 (5 bases). Germline V CDR1 and CDR2: SGHRS, YFSETQ. There are 16 residues in the CDR3. V lost 4 bases to trimming and J lost 0 bases, with 15 bases between them. CDR3 nucleotide sequence: TGCGCCAGCAGCCAAGTCACAGGACCTAGCACAGATACGCAGTATTTT. Translated: CASSQVTGPSTDTQYF.

The chain is built from TRBV2 and TRBJ2-7; possible D gene TRBD2, 6 bases. The V end lost 5 bases, the J end lost 1 base, and 9 bases lay between the germline ends. Germline V gives CDR1 SNHLY, CDR2 FYNNEI. The CDR3 is 13 residues long. In DNA, the CDR3 is TGTGCCAGCAGTCGGGACTTTTCCTACGAGCAGTACTTC. This codes for CASSRDFSYEQYF.

This chain connects TRBV7-8 to TRBJ2-1; unclear D gene. Trimming took 5 bases from V and 9 from J, leaving 8 bases between them. CDR3 length: 11 amino acids. CDR1 SGHVS and CDR2 FQNEAQ come from the germline V gene. CDR3 DNA sequence: TGTGCCAGCAGCCCCGAGGTTGAGCAGTTCTTC. It translates to CASSPEVEQFF.

V is TRBV19 and J is TRBJ2-1, with D perhaps matching TRBD2 (6 bases). There are 16 residues in the CDR3. Between the trimmed V and J ends, which lost 3 bases and 7 bases, there was a span of 19 bases. Per germline, CDR1 LNHDA and CDR2 SQIVND (reference sequence). CDR3 in amino acids: CASSMERLALGNEQFF. The CDR3 region has the DNA TGTGCCAGTAGTATGGAACGGCTAGCGTTGGGGAATGAGCAGTTCTTC.

This rearrangement joins TRBV5-6 to TRBJ2-5; 8 bases agree with TRBD2. Germline-derived CDR1 and CDR2 are SGHDT and YYEEEE. The CDR3 totals 13 residues. The J segment lost 4 bases and the V segment lost 6 bases, leaving 5 bases of the junction unmatched. CDR3: CASIHGGGETQYF. The CDR3 DNA follows: TGTGCCAGCATCCACGGGGGGGGAGAGACCCAGTACTTC.

This rearrangement joins TRBV7-2 to TRBJ1-2; perhaps TRBD1 as D (5 bases). The CDR3 is made up of 14 amino acids. Per germline, CDR1 SGHTA and CDR2 FQGNSA. Trimming removed 5 bases at V and 6 bases at J, with 16 bases between. CDR3: CASSPREGFNGYTF. DNA for the CDR3: TGTGCCAGCAGCCCGAGGGAGGGGTTTAATGGCTACACCTTC. The entire variable domain, with the rest obtained from reference TRBV7-2 and TRBJ1-2, is as follows: GAGVSQSPSNKVTEKGKDVELRCDPISGHTALYWYRQSLGQGLEFLIYFQGNSAPDKSGLPSDRFSAERTGGSVSTLTIQRTQQEDSAVYLCASSPREGFNGYTFGSGTRLTVV.

This chain uses TRBV9 with TRBJ2-7; 8 nucleotides agree with TRBD1. Unmatched junction bases numbered 6, after V lost 2 bases and J lost 5 bases. There are 14 residues in the CDR3. The germline V gene has CDR1 SGDLS and CDR2 YYNGEE. CDR3 in DNA: TGTGCCAGCAGCGTTAGACAGGGGAACAACGAGCAGTACTTC. Translation gives CASSVRQGNNEQYF.

The V call is TRBV6-4, the J call TRBJ2-1; 11 nucleotides align to TRBD2. The V gene end was trimmed by 8 bases and the J gene end by 9 bases; junction bases not matched to a gene: 9. In germline, CDR1 is MRHNA, CDR2 SNTAGT. The CDR3 sequence is 14 residues long. CDR3 region: CASGVAGGLGEQFF. CDR3 nucleotides: TGTGCCAGCGGAGTAGCGGGAGGGCTGGGTGAGCAGTTCTTC.